Below are 31 T cell receptor beta chains sequenced from a single sample in a study of siplizumab effects on memory and regulatory T cells. Libraries were prepared by immunoSEQ multiplex PCR; TCRdb keeps only in-frame clonotypes and omits some of them. The table records 90,000 to 95,000 clones, 93% of them present only once. The sequencing sample was made of CD8+ T cells sorted from blood. The receptors here all came from a human donor in good health.

This clone was recorded once. The chain joins TRBV27 to TRBJ1-1; 7 bases match TRBD1. This CDR3 is 17 amino acids long. V trimming: 6 bases; J trimming: 0 bases; junction bases outside the gene matches: 13. Germline V lookup: CDR1 MNHEY, CDR2 SMNVEV (reference sequence). The CDR3 region has the DNA TGTGCCAGCAGCCACAACCCGGGACAGTCAATGAACACTGAAGCTTTCTTT. It specifies CASSHNPGQSMNTEAFF.

This clone was observed a single time. V gene TRBV29-1 combines with J gene TRBJ2-2; a weak D match, TRBD2 (6 bases). V lost 7 bases, J lost 5 bases, and 11 bases lay in between. The CDR3 has 12 amino acids. The germline V gene encodes CDR1 SQVTM and CDR2 ANQGSEA. The CDR3 sequence: CSGRESTGELFF. The DNA of the CDR3 is TGCAGCGGCCGGGAGTCTACCGGGGAGCTGTTTTTT.

The chain links TRBV5-1 to TRBJ1-1; the match to TRBD1 covers 9 bases. With 4 bases clipped from V and 4 bases from J, the junction kept 8 bases outside the gene matches. Germline V gene data show CDR1 as SGHRS and CDR2 as YFSETQ. This CDR3 contains 15 residues. The CDR3: CASSPRDRASTEAFF. The CDR3 DNA reads TGCGCCAGCAGCCCGCGGGACAGGGCCAGCACTGAAGCTTTCTTT.

V gene TRBV7-9 combines with J gene TRBJ2-2, with D maybe TRBD2 (5 bases). CDR1 is SEHNR and CDR2 is FQNEAQ in the germline V gene (reference sequence). The CDR3 totals 13 residues. Trimming stripped 3 bases from V and 5 bases from J, with 7 bases between. The CDR3 loop reads CASSLRVTGELFF. The CDR3 DNA follows: TGTGCCAGCAGCTTGAGGGTGACCGGGGAGCTGTTTTTT.

This sequence joins TRBV9 and TRBJ1-1; D gene ambiguous. CDR1 and CDR2 (germline): SGDLS, YYNGEE. The length of the CDR3 is 16 residues. V was shortened by 0 bases and J by 0 bases, with 12 bases between the two germline ends. CDR3 region: CASSVGLGLMNTEAFF. The CDR3 nucleotides read TGTGCCAGCAGCGTAGGTCTGGGGTTGATGAACACTGAAGCTTTCTTT. Filled out from reference TRBV9 and TRBJ1-1, the complete variable domain reads DSGVTQTPKHLITATGQRVTLRCSPRSGDLSVYWYQQSLDQGLQFLIQYYNGEERAKGNILERFSAQQFPDLHSELNLSSLELGDSALYFCASSVGLGLMNTEAFFGQGTRLTVV.

This chain links TRBV5-4 with TRBJ2-7; D not certain. Germline assignment: CDR1 SGHNT and CDR2 YYREEE (reference sequence). Between the trimmed V and J ends, which lost 0 bases and 3 bases, there was a span of 10 bases. The CDR3 runs to 14 residues. The DNA of the CDR3 is TGTGCCAGCAGCTTGGGGGCAGCAAACTACGAGCAGTACTTC. It codes for CASSLGAANYEQYF.

The chain recombines TRBV5-8 with TRBJ2-7; 11 nucleotides align to TRBD1. The germline CDR1 and CDR2 sequences are SGHTS and YDEGEE. There are 16 residues in the CDR3. The V gene end was trimmed by 3 bases and the J gene end by 1 base; junction bases not matched to a gene: 6. In DNA form, the CDR3 reads TGTGCCAGCAGCTCGCTCGGGGACAGGGGGTCCTACGAGCAGTACTTC. Protein sequence: CASSSLGDRGSYEQYF. The full variable domain, completed using reference TRBV5-8 and TRBJ2-7, is EAGVTQSPTHLIKTRGQQATLRCSPISGHTSVYWYQQALGLGLQFLLWYDEGEERNRGNFPPRFSGRQFPNYSSELNVNALELEDSALYLCASSSLGDRGSYEQYFGPGTRLTVT.

The chain uses TRBV4-3 and TRBJ2-1; 11 bases are shared with TRBD2. The CDR3 has 18 amino acids. The germline V gene encodes CDR1 LGHNA and CDR2 YSLEER. V lost 0 bases, J lost 4 bases, and 8 bases stayed unmatched. In DNA form, the CDR3 reads TGCGCCAGCAGCCAAGATGGGGTAGCGGGAGGGCCTTACAATGAGCAGTTCTTC. Residues: CASSQDGVAGGPYNEQFF.

This sequence joins TRBV6-6 and TRBJ1-2; no reliable D call. This CDR3 spans 12 amino acids. The germline gives CDR1 MNHNY, CDR2 SVGAGI (reference sequence). V gave up 1 base and J gave up 6 bases, with 6 bases separating them. The CDR3 bases are TGTGCCAGCAGTTACTATGGGGATGGCTACACCTTC. As protein: CASSYYGDGYTF.

This clone has just one count. The DNA of the CDR3 is TGCGCCGCCGGGGACAGGGGTGTGGATACGCAGTATTTT. Residues: CAAGDRGVDTQYF. The gene calls are TRBV4-1 and TRBJ2-3; 10 bases agree with TRBD1. The germline V gene encodes CDR1 MGHRA and CDR2 YSYEKL. V shed 11 bases and J 6 bases; nucleotides not matched to a gene: 8. The CDR3 length is 13 residues.

The chain uses TRBV7-9 and TRBJ2-3, with D unclear. Germline V gives CDR1 SEHNR, CDR2 FQNEAQ (reference sequence). Trimming cost V 5 bases and J 4 bases, with 16 bases left between them. The CDR3 has 15 amino acids. This chain's CDR3 is CASSHLYRYADTQYF. CDR3 bases: TGTGCCAGCAGCCATCTCTATAGGTACGCAGATACGCAGTATTTT.

The chain is built from TRBV5-4 and TRBJ2-7; the D gene could be TRBD1 or TRBD2 (5 bases each). This CDR3 is 15 amino acids long. Germline CDR1 and CDR2: SGHNT and YYREEE (reference sequence). Trimming stripped 4 bases from V and 2 bases from J, with 16 bases between. CDR3 residues: CASSTDPGPTYEQYF. DNA of the CDR3: TGTGCCAGCAGCACAGACCCGGGACCTACCTACGAGCAGTACTTC.

This clone showed up just a few times. The V gene is TRBV19, the J gene TRBJ1-1; D perhaps matches TRBD1 (6 bases). V shed 3 bases and J shed 2 bases, with 10 bases lying between them. The CDR3 is 14 residues long. From germline, CDR1 is LNHDA and CDR2 SQIVND (reference sequence). CDR3 DNA: TGTGCCAGTAGTATGTGGACAGTCAACACTGAAGCTTTCTTT. It specifies CASSMWTVNTEAFF.

V and J are TRBV7-9 and TRBJ2-3; D unclear. The CDR3 loop spans 17 amino acids. Trimming stripped 5 bases from V and 5 bases from J, with 23 bases between. Germline V gene lookup returns CDR1 SEHNR and CDR2 FQNEAQ (reference sequence). The CDR3 DNA reads as TGTGCCAGCAGCCCATTGCTGGCAGCCGAATCAGGAGATACGCAGTATTTT. As protein: CASSPLLAAESGDTQYF. The full variable domain, with the rest looked up from reference TRBV7-9 and TRBJ2-3, is DTGVSQNPRHKITKRGQNVTFRCDPISEHNRLYWYRQTLGQGPEFLTYFQNEAQLEKSRLLSDRFSAERPKGSFSTLEIQRTEQGDSAMYLCASSPLLAAESGDTQYFGPGTRLTVL.

In this sample, this clone turned up once. The chain uses TRBV5-6 and TRBJ2-1; 9 bases are shared with TRBD1. The V gene end was trimmed by 2 bases and the J gene end by 4 bases; junction bases not matched to a gene: 4. This CDR3 has 15 amino acids. Germline loops: CDR1 SGHDT, CDR2 YYEEEE. The CDR3 is CASSLGTGLYNEQFF. Written as DNA, the CDR3 is TGTGCCAGCAGCTTAGGGACAGGGTTGTACAATGAGCAGTTCTTC.

This clone was detected only a few times. The rearrangement uses TRBV6-6 and TRBJ1-2; the match to TRBD1 covers 9 bases. Germline CDR1 MNHNY, CDR2 SVGAGI (reference sequence). This CDR3 spans 15 amino acids. V shed 5 bases, J shed 2 bases, and the junction held 6 bases outside the gene matches. The CDR3 region is CASSTRDRENYGYTF. Here the CDR3 DNA reads TGTGCCAGCAGTACCAGGGACAGGGAAAACTATGGCTACACCTTC.

V is TRBV15 and J is TRBJ2-5, with D hard to call. The DNA matches TRBJ2-7 better at its end, which makes the J call doubtful. Per germline, CDR1 LNHNV and CDR2 YYDKDF (reference sequence). The CDR3 runs 13 residues. CDR3 sequence: CATSRDLVNEQYF. The CDR3 coding sequence is TGTGCCACCAGCAGAGATTTGGTGAACGAGCAGTACTTC.

The rearrangement uses TRBV5-6 and TRBJ2-5; a weak D match, TRBD1 (6 bases). The length of the CDR3 is 14 residues. The germline gives CDR1 SGHDT, CDR2 YYEEEE. Trimming removed 4 bases at V and 4 bases at J, with 14 bases between. In nucleotides, the CDR3 is TGTGCCAGCAGCGAGGGGACAATTTTAGAGACCCAGTACTTC. Translating it yields CASSEGTILETQYF.

The V gene is TRBV12-5, the J gene TRBJ2-1, with D unclear. CDR3 length equals 13 residues. V lost 2 bases and J lost 9, with 11 bases in between. Germline CDR1 and CDR2: LGHNT and FRNRAP. This CDR3 is CASGLFGSREQFF. The CDR3 region has the DNA TGTGCTAGTGGTTTGTTTGGTTCGCGTGAGCAGTTCTTC.

The chain combines TRBV29-1 with TRBJ2-7; TRBD2 aligns across 8 bases. CDR3 length: 14 amino acids. Germline V gene sequence: CDR1 SQVTM, CDR2 ANQGSEA. For the CDR3, the DNA is TGCAGTGTCCATTTAGCGGGGTCTGCCTACGAGCAGTACTTC. Protein: CSVHLAGSAYEQYF.

In DNA form, the CDR3 reads TGTGCCAGCAGCTTAACGTTTACTCCTTACTACGAGCAGTACTTC. Translating it yields CASSLTFTPYYEQYF. This chain uses TRBV11-3 with TRBJ2-7, with D unclear. In germline, CDR1 is SGHNT, CDR2 YENEEA. V was pared by 2 bases and J by 3 bases, with 14 bases between. There are 15 residues in the CDR3.

The chain employs TRBV6-1 and TRBJ2-1; 10 bases fit TRBD2. J was trimmed by 7 bases and V by 0 bases; bases with no gene match: 6. Germline V gene lookup returns CDR1 MNHNS and CDR2 SASEGT. CDR3 length: 16 residues. Here the CDR3 DNA reads TGTGCCAGCAGTGAAGCGCGAGGACTAGCGGTTAATGAGCAGTTCTTC. This translates into CASSEARGLAVNEQFF.

This chain uses TRBV7-9 with TRBJ1-1, with D unclear. Per germline, CDR1 SEHNR and CDR2 FQNEAQ (reference sequence). Trimming took off 5 bases at V and 7 bases at J, with 11 bases between the two ends. The CDR3 runs to 12 residues. The CDR3 is CASSTSRGEAFF. In nucleotides, the CDR3 is TGTGCCAGCAGCACATCGCGGGGTGAAGCTTTCTTT.

This chain joins TRBV9 and TRBJ2-7; 10 nucleotides align to TRBD2. After removal of 3 bases from V and 1 base from J, the junction contained 1 base not matched to a gene. Germline CDR1 and CDR2: SGDLS and YYNGEE. The CDR3 spans 14 residues. CDR3: CASSEAGGSYEQYF. CDR3 sequence (DNA): TGTGCCAGCAGCGAAGCGGGGGGGTCCTACGAGCAGTACTTC.

The rearrangement joins TRBV7-9 to TRBJ1-6; 7 bases line up with TRBD1. The CDR3 totals 14 residues. CDR1 SEHNR and CDR2 FQNEAQ come from the germline V gene (reference sequence). Trimming at V came to 5 bases and at J to 9 bases, leaving 7 bases not matched to a gene. The CDR3 region is CASSPGTAGSPLHF. The DNA for the CDR3 is TGTGCCAGCAGCCCCGGGACAGCGGGTTCACCCCTCCACTTT.

This clone has only one observation. This chain joins TRBV4-1 and TRBJ1-5; 7 bases agree with TRBD1. The V gene end was trimmed by 5 bases and the J gene end by 1 base; junction bases not matched to a gene: 5. The CDR3 covers 15 residues. The germline gives CDR1 MGHRA, CDR2 YSYEKL. In nucleotides, the CDR3 is TGCGCCAGCAGCAAACGACAGGGAAGCAATCAGCCCCAGCATTTT. It translates to CASSKRQGSNQPQHF.

The J gene is TRBJ2-1, the V gene TRBV4-1; no clear D gene. Trimming left V 2 bases short and J 9 bases short, with 8 bases between. The CDR3 extends over 12 amino acids. Germline assignment: CDR1 MGHRA and CDR2 YSYEKL. CDR3 residues: CASSQLGSEQFF. The CDR3 DNA sequence: TGCGCCAGCAGCCAATTAGGCAGTGAGCAGTTCTTC.

The chain has TRBV4-3 and TRBJ1-2, with TRBD1 as a possible D gene (6 bases). Trimming removed 0 bases from V and 10 bases from J, with 15 bases in between. Per germline, CDR1 LGHNA and CDR2 YSLEER. The CDR3 sequence is 14 residues long. CDR3 residues: CASSQDRGARYYTF. The CDR3 nucleotides are TGCGCCAGCAGCCAAGACAGGGGTGCCCGGTACTACACCTTC.

V and J are TRBV7-2 and TRBJ2-7; D gene uncertain. The CDR3 sequence is 13 residues long. Germline lookup yields CDR1 SGHTA and CDR2 FQGNSA. Trimming removed 3 bases at V and 6 bases at J, with 12 bases between. The CDR3 bases are TGTGCCAGCAGCTTCCCCACCCTCTCCGAGCAGTACTTC. Its translation is CASSFPTLSEQYF.

The chain has TRBV6-5 and TRBJ2-7; 8 bases match TRBD1. Germline V gives CDR1 MNHEY, CDR2 SVGAGI. The CDR3 runs to 14 residues. J lost 4 bases, V lost 5 bases, and 7 bases had no gene match. The CDR3 region is CASSRQGLSYEQYF. The CDR3 DNA follows: TGTGCCAGCAGTAGACAGGGGCTGTCATACGAGCAGTACTTC.

V usage is TRBV7-6 and J usage is TRBJ2-2; D unresolved. Trimming took off 4 bases at V and 1 base at J, with 10 bases between the two ends. Germline V gene sequence: CDR1 SGHVS, CDR2 FNYEAQ. CDR3 length equals 15 residues. The CDR3 sequence is CASSSHPMNTGELFF. In nucleotides, the CDR3 is TGTGCCAGCAGCTCCCACCCCATGAACACCGGGGAGCTGTTTTTT.